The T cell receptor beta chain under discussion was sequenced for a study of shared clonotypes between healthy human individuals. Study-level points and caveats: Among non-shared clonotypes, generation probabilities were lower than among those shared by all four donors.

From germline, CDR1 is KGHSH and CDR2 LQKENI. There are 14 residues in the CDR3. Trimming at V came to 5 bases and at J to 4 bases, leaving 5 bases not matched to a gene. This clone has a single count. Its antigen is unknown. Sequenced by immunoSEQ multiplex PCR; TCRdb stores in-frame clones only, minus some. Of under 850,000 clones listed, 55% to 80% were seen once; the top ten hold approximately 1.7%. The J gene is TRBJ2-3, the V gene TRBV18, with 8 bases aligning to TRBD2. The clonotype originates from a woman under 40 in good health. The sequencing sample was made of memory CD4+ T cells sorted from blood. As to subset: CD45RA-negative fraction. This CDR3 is CASSSARGADTQYF. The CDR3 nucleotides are TGTGCCAGCTCATCTGCGCGGGGGGCAGATACGCAGTATTTT.